This T cell receptor beta chain was recorded in a study of blood T cell repertoires in COVID-19. Study as a whole: Samples came from the United States, Italy and Spain, spanning acute and convalescent COVID-19.

CDR3 length equals 14 residues. Germline V CDR1 and CDR2: SGHVS, FQNEAQ. Between the trimmed V and J ends, which lost 1 base and 6 bases, there was a span of 11 bases. Sequencing was performed with immunoSEQ multiplex PCR; in TCRdb, only in-frame clones are kept and a portion is missing. The sample has roughly 80,000 clones, about 88% seen once. The material sequenced was peripheral blood. This clonotype was sampled from a human donor in a cohort sampled during active COVID-19. This sequence joins TRBV7-8 and TRBJ2-3, with unresolved D. CDR3 amino acids: CASSLVIPSDTQYF. CDR3 nucleotides: TGTGCCAGCAGCTTAGTAATTCCAAGCGATACGCAGTATTTT.